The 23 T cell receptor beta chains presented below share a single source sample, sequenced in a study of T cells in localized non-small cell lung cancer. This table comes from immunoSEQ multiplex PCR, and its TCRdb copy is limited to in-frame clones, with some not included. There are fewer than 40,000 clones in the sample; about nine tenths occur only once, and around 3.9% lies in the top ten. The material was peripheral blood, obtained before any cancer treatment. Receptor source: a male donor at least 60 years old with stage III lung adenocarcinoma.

The CDR3 reads CASRGFYYEQYF. For the CDR3, the DNA is TGTGCCAGCAGAGGTTTTTACTACGAGCAGTACTTC. This chain links TRBV6-5 with TRBJ2-7; D gene uncertain. V was shortened by 6 bases and J by 3 bases, with 9 bases between the two germline ends. The CDR3 is made up of 12 amino acids. Germline V gene data show CDR1 as MNHEY and CDR2 as SVGAGI.

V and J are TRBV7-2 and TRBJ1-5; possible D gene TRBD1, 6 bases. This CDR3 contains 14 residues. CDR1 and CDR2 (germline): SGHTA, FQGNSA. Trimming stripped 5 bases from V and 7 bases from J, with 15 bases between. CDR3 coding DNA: TGTGCCAGCAGCCCAAATACAGGGTACCAGCCCCAGCATTTT. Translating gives CASSPNTGYQPQHF.

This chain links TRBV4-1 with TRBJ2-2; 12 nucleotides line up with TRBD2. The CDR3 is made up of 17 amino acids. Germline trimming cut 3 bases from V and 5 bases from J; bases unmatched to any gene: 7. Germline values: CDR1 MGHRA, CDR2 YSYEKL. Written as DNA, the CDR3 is TGCGCCAGCAGCCACCCCTCCGGGACTAGCGGGACCGGGGAGCTGTTTTTT. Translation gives CASSHPSGTSGTGELFF.

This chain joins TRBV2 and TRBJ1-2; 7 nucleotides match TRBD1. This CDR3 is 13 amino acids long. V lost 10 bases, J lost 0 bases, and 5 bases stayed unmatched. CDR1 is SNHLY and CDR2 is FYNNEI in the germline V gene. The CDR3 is CANGQATNYGYTF. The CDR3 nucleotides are TGTGCCAACGGACAGGCGACTAACTATGGCTACACCTTC. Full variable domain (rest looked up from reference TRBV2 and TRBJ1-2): EPEVTQTPSHQVTQMGQEVILRCVPISNHLYFYWYRQILGQKVEFLVSFYNNEISEKSEIFDDQFSVERPDGSNFTLKIRSTKLEDSAMYFCANGQATNYGYTFGSGTRLTVV.

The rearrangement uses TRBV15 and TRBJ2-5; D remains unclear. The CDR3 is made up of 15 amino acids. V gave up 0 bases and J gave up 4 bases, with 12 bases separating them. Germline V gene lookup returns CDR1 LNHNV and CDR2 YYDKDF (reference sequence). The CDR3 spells CATSRDPVVGETQYF. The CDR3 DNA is TGTGCCACCAGCAGAGATCCGGTCGTAGGAGAGACCCAGTACTTC. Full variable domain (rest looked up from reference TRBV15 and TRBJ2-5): DAMVIQNPRYQVTQFGKPVTLSCSQTLNHNVMYWYQQKSSQAPKLLFHYYDKDFNNEADTPDNFQSRRPNTSFCFLDIRSPGLGDTAMYLCATSRDPVVGETQYFGPGTRLLVL.

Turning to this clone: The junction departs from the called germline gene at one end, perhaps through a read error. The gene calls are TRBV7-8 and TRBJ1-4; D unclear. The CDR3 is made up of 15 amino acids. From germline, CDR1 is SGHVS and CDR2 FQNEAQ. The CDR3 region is CASSRRPTTDEKLFF. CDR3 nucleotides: TGTGCCAGCAGCCGTAGACCGACAACTGATGAAAAACTGTTTTTT.

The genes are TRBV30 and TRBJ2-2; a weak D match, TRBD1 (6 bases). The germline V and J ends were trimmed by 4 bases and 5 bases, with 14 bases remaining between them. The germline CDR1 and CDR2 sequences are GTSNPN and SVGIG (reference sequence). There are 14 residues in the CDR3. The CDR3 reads CAWIGQGYTGELFF. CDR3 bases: TGTGCCTGGATAGGGCAGGGGTATACCGGGGAGCTGTTTTTT. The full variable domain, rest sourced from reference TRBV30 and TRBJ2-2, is SQTIHQWPATLVQPVGSPLSLECTVEGTSNPNLYWYRQAAGRGLQLLFYSVGIGQISSEVPQNLSASRPQDRQFILSSKKLLLSDSGFYLCAWIGQGYTGELFFGEGSRLTVL.

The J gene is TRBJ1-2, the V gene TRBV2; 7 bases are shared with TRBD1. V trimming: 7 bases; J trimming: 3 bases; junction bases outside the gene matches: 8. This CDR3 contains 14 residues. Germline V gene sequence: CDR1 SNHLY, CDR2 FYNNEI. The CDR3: CASIGTGAYYGYTF. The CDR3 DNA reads TGTGCCAGCATTGGAACAGGGGCTTACTATGGCTACACCTTC.

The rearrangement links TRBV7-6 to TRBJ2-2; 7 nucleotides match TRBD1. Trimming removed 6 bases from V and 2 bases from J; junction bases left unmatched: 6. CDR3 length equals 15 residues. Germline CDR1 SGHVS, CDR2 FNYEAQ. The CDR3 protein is CASRAGTVNTGELFF. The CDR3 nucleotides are TGTGCCAGCAGGGCCGGGACAGTAAACACCGGGGAGCTGTTTTTT.

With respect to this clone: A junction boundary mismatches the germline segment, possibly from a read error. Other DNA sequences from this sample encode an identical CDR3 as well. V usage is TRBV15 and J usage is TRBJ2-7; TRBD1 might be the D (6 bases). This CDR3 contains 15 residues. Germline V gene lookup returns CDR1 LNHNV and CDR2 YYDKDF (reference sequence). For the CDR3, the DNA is TGTGCCACCAGCAGTAAGGGACAACCGATCTACGAGCAGTATTTC. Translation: CATSSKGQPIYEQYF.

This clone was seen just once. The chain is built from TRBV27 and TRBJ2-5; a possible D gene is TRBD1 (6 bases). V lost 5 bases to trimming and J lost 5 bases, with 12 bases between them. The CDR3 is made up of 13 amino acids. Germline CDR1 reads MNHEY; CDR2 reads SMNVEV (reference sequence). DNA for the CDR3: TGTGCCAGCAGTCTCACAGGGTGGGAGACCCAGTACTTC. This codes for CASSLTGWETQYF.

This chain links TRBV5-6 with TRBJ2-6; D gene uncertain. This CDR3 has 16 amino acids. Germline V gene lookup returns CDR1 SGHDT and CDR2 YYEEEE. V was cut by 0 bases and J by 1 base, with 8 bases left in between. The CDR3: CASSLGPGSGANVLTF. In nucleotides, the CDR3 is TGTGCCAGCAGCTTGGGACCAGGTTCTGGGGCCAACGTCCTGACTTTC.

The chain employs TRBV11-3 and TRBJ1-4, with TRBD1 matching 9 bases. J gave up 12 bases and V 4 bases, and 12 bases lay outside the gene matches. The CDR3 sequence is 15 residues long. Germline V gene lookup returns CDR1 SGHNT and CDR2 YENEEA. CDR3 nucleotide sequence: TGTGCCAGCAGCTCCCGGACAGGGGATATTGTGCAACTGTTTTTT. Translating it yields CASSSRTGDIVQLFF.

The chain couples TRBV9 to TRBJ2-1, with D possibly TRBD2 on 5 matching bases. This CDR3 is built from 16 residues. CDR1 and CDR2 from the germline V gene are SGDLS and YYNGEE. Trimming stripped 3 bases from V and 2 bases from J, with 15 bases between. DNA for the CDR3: TGTGCCAGCAGCGCCCGAGGCGAACTAGCCTACAATGAGCAGTTCTTC. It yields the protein CASSARGELAYNEQFF.

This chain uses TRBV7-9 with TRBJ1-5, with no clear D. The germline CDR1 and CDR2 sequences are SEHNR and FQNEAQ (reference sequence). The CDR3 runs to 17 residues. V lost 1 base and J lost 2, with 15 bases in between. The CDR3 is CASSLGGGGFRNQPQHF. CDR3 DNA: TGTGCCAGCAGCTTAGGGGGAGGAGGGTTTCGCAATCAGCCCCAGCATTTT.

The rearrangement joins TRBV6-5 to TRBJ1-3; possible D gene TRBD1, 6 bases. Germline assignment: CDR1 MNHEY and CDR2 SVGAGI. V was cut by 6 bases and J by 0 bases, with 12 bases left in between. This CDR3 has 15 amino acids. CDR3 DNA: TGTGCCAGCAGCCGGGACAAACGCTCTGGAAACACCATATATTTT. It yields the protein CASSRDKRSGNTIYF.

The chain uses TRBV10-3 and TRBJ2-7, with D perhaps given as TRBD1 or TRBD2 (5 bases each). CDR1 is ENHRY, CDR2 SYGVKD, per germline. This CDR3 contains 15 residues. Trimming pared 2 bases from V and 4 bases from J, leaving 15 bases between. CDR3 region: CAISERDGFEYEQYF. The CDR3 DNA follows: TGTGCCATCAGTGAGAGGGACGGGTTCGAGTACGAGCAGTACTTC.

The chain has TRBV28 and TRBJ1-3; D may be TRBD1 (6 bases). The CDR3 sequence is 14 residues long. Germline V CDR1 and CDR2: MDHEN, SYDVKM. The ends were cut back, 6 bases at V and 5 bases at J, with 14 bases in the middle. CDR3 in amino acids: CASSKQGVRNTIYF. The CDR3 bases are TGTGCCAGCAGCAAACAGGGAGTAAGAAACACCATATATTTT.

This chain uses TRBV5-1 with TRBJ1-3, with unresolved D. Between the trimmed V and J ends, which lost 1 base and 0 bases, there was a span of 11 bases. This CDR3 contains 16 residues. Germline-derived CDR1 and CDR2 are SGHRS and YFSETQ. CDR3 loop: CASSLLPGSSGNTIYF. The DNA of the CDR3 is TGCGCCAGCAGCTTGCTCCCGGGCAGCTCTGGAAACACCATATATTTT.

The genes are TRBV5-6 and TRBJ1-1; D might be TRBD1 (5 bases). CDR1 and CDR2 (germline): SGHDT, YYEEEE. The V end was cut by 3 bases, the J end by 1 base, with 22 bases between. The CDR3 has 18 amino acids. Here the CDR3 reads CASSSYSIFHQGNTEAFF. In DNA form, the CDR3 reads TGTGCCAGCAGCTCATACTCGATTTTCCACCAGGGGAACACTGAAGCTTTCTTT.

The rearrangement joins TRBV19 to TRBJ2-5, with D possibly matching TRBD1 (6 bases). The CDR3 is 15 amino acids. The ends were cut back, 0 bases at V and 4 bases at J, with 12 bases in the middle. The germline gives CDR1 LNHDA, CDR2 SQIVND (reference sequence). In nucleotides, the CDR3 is TGTGCCAGTAGTATAGAGGGGGCCCGGGGAGAGACCCAGTACTTC. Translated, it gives CASSIEGARGETQYF.

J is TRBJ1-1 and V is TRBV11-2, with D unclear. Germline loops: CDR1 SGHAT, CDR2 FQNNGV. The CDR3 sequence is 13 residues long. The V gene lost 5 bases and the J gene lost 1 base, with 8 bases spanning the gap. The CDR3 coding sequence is TGTGCCAGCAGCCTGGTTGGGAACACTGAAGCTTTCTTT. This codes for CASSLVGNTEAFF.

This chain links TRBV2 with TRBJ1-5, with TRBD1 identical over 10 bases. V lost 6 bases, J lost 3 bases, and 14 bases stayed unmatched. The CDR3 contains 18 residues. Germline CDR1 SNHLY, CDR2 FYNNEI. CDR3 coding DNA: TGTGCCAGCAGGCCCGGGACAGGGGCGCGCCTTTACAATCAGCCCCAGCATTTT. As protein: CASRPGTGARLYNQPQHF.